This T cell receptor (beta chain) was captured by sequencing in a study of blood T cell repertoires in COVID-19. Study-level information: Acute-phase and convalescent COVID-19 samples originated in the United States, Italy and Spain. T cells, B-cell-depleted T cells, or PBMCs supplied cDNA or gDNA.

In the original processing: Scientists estimated how many nucleated cells there were by amplifying reference gene primers. Sequencing was performed with immunoSEQ multiplex PCR; in TCRdb, only in-frame clones are kept and a portion is missing. V and J calls and clone size are those listed in that table; D and trimming were worked out from the DNA. The sample yields 150,000 to 200,000 clones, less than 85% seen once. CDR3 length: 17 residues. V lost 6 bases to trimming and J lost 0 bases; unmatched junction nucleotides: 13. Germline CDR1 SNHLY, CDR2 FYNNEI. Material for sequencing was peripheral blood. The TCR sequence derives from a human donor with acute or convalescent COVID-19. The donor label of this sample is uncertain. The chain is built from TRBV2 and TRBJ1-1; 7 bases are a match to TRBD1. CDR3 region: CASSPKGDRALNTEAFF. The DNA for the CDR3 is TGTGCCAGCAGCCCAAAAGGTGACAGGGCGTTGAACACTGAAGCTTTCTTT.